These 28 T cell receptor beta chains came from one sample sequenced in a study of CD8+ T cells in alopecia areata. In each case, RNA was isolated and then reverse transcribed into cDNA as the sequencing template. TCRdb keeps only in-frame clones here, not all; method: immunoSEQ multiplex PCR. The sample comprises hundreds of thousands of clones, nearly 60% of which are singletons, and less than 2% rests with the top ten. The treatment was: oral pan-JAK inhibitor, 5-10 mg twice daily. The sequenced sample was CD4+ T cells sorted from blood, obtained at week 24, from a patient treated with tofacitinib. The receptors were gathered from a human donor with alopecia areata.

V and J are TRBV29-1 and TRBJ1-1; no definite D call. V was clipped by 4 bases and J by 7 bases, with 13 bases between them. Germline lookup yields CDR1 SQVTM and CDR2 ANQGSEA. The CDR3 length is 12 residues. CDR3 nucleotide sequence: TGCAGCGTTGCGGGGTTTTTCGTTGAAGCTTTCTTT. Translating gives CSVAGFFVEAFF.

CDR3 in amino acids: CASSLGTDQETQYF. CDR3 bases: TGTGCCAGCAGCTTGGGGACAGATCAAGAGACCCAGTACTTC. The chain combines TRBV5-6 with TRBJ2-5, with a weak D call TRBD1 (6 bases). The CDR3 is 14 amino acids. Germline lookup yields CDR1 SGHDT and CDR2 YYEEEE. V shed 0 bases and J shed 2 bases, with 8 bases lying between them.

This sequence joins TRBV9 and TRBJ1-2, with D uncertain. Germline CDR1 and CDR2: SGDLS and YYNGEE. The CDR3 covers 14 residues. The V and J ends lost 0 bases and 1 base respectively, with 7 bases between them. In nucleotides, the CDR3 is TGTGCCAGCAGCGTAGCTGGGCTTAACTATGGCTACACCTTC. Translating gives CASSVAGLNYGYTF. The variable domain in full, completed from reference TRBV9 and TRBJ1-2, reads DSGVTQTPKHLITATGQRVTLRCSPRSGDLSVYWYQQSLDQGLQFLIQYYNGEERAKGNILERFSAQQFPDLHSELNLSSLELGDSALYFCASSVAGLNYGYTFGSGTRLTVV.

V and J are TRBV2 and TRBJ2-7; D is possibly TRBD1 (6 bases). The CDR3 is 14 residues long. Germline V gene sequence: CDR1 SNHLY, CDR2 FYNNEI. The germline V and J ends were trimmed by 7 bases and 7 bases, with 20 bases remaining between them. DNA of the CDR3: TGTGCCAGCAACCGGGACACCCATGGTAAGGAGCAGTACTTC. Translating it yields CASNRDTHGKEQYF. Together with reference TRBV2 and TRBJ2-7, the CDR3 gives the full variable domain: EPEVTQTPSHQVTQMGQEVILRCVPISNHLYFYWYRQILGQKVEFLVSFYNNEISEKSEIFDDQFSVERPDGSNFTLKIRSTKLEDSAMYFCASNRDTHGKEQYFGPGTRLTVT.

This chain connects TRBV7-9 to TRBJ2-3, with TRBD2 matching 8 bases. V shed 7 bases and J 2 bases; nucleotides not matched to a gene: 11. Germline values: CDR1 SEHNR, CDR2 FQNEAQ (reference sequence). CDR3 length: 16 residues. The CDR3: CASNYWAGGATDTQYF. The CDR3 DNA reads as TGTGCCAGCAACTACTGGGCGGGGGGCGCCACAGATACGCAGTATTTT.

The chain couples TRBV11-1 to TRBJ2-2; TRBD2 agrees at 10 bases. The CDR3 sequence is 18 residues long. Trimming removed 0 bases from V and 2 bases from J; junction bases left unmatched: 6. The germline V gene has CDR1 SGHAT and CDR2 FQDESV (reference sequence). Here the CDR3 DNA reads TGTGCCAGCAGCTTAGCGTTCGGACTAGCGGTAAACACCGGGGAGCTGTTTTTT. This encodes CASSLAFGLAVNTGELFF.

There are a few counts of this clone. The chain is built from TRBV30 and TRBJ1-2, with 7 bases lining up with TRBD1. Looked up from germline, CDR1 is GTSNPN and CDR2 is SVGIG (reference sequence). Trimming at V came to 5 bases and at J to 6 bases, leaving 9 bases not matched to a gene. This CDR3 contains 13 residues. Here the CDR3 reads CAWGNRGSNGYTF. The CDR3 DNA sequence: TGTGCCTGGGGGAACAGGGGATCGAATGGCTACACCTTC.

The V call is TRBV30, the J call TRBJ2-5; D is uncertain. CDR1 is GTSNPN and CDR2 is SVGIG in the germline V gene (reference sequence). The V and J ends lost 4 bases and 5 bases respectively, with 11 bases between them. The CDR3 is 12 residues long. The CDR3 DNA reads TGTGCCTGGACGGGTCCGGTGGAGACCCAGTACTTC. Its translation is CAWTGPVETQYF.

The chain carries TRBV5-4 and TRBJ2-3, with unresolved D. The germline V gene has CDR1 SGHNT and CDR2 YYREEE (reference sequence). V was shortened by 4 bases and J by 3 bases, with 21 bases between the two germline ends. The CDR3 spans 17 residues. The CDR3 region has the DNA TGTGCCAGCAGCCGAATAGCCTCAGCTATGGCGACAGATACGCAGTATTTT. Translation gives CASSRIASAMATDTQYF.

CDR3 DNA: TGTGCCAGCAGCTCACAAGACAGGGCCTACACCTTC. Its translation: CASSSQDRAYTF. The gene calls are TRBV9 and TRBJ1-2; 7 bases agree with TRBD1. Per germline, CDR1 SGDLS and CDR2 YYNGEE. The CDR3 is 12 residues long. V trimming: 4 bases; J trimming: 10 bases; junction bases outside the gene matches: 7.

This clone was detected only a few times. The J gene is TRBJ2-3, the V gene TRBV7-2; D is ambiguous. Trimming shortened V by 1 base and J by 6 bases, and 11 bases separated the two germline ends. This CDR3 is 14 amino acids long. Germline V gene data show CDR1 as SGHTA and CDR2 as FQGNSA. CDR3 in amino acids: CASSLGARKDTQYF. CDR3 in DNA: TGTGCCAGCAGCTTAGGAGCCAGGAAGGATACGCAGTATTTT.

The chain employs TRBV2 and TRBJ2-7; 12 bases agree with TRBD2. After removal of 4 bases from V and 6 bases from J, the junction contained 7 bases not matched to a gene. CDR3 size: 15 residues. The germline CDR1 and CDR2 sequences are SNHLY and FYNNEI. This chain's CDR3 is CASSAASGGGPEQYF. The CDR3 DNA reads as TGTGCCAGCAGTGCGGCTAGCGGGGGGGGCCCCGAGCAGTACTTC.

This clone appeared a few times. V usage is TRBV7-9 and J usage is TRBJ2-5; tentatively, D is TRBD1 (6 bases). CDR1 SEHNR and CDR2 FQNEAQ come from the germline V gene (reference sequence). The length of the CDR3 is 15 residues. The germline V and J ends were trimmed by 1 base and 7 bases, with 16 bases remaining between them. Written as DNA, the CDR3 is TGTGCCAGCAGCTTAGTGGGACAAGGCATAGGGACCCAGTACTTC. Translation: CASSLVGQGIGTQYF.

The CDR3 nucleotides are TGTGCCAGCAGCTTACTGGGGGCCTCCACAGATACGCAGTATTTT. Encoded protein: CASSLLGASTDTQYF. V and J are TRBV11-2 and TRBJ2-3, with TRBD1 as a possible D gene (6 bases). Per the germline V gene, CDR1 is SGHAT and CDR2 is FQNNGV. The CDR3 has 15 residues. Trimming removed 2 bases from V and 2 bases from J, with 11 bases in between.

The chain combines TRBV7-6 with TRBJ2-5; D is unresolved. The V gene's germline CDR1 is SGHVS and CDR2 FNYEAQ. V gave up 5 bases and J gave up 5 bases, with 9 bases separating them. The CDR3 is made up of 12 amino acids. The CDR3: CASSALVETQYF. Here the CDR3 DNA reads TGTGCCAGCAGCGCCTTGGTGGAGACCCAGTACTTC.

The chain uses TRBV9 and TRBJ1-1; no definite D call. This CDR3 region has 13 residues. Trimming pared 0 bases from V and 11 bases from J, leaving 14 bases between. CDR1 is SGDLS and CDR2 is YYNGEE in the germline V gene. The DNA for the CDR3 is TGTGCCAGCAGCGTAGCGCAGACCTCGGGGGCTTTCTTT. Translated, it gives CASSVAQTSGAFF.

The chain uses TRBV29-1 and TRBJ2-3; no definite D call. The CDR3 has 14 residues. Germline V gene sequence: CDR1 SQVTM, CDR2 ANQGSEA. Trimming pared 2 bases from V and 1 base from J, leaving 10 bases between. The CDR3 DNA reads TGCAGCGTTGAATCGACACACCGCACAGATACGCAGTATTTT. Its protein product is CSVESTHRTDTQYF.

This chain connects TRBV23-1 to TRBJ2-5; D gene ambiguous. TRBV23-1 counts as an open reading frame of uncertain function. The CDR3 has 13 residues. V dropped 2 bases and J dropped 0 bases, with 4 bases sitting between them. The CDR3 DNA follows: TGCGCCAGCAGTCAAGACAACCAAGAGACCCAGTACTTC. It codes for CASSQDNQETQYF.

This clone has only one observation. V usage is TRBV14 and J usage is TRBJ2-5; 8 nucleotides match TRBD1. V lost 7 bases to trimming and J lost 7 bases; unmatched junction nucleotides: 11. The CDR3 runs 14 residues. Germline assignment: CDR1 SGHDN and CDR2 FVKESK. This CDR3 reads CASNTGTGLRTQYF. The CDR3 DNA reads TGTGCCAGCAACACCGGGACAGGACTGAGGACCCAGTACTTC. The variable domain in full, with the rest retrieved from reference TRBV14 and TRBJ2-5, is EAGVTQFPSHSVIEKGQTVTLRCDPISGHDNLYWYRRVMGKEIKFLLHFVKESKQDESGMPNNRFLAERTGGTYSTLKVQPAELEDSGVYFCASNTGTGLRTQYFGPGTRLLVL.

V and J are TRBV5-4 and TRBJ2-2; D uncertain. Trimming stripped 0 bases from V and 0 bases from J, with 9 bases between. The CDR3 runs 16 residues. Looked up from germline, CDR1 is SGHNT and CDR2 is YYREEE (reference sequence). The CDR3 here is CASSLEGLANTGELFF. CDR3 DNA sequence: TGTGCCAGCAGCTTGGAAGGTCTCGCGAACACCGGGGAGCTGTTTTTT.

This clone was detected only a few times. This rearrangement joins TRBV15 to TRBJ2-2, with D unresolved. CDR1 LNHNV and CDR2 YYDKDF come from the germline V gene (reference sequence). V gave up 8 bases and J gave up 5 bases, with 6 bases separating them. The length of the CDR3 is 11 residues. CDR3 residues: CATGLTGELFF. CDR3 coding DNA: TGTGCCACCGGCCTGACCGGGGAGCTGTTTTTT.

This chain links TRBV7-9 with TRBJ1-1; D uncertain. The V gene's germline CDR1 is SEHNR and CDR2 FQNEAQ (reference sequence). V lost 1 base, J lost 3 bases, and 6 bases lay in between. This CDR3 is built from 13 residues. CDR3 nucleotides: TGTGCCAGCAGCTTAGGCCCTTACACTGAAGCTTTCTTT. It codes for CASSLGPYTEAFF.

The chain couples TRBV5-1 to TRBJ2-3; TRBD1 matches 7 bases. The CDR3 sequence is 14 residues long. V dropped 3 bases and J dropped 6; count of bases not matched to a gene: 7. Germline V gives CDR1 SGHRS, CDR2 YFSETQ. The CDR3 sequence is CASSSRQGYDTQYF. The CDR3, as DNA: TGCGCCAGCAGCTCCCGACAGGGATACGATACGCAGTATTTT.

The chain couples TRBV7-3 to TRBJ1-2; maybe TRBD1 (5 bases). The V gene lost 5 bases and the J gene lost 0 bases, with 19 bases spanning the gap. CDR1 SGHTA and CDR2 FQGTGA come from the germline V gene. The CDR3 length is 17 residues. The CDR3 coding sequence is TGTGCCAGCAGCCCGCGGGGGGGATCCCTCACTAACTATGGCTACACCTTC. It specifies CASSPRGGSLTNYGYTF.

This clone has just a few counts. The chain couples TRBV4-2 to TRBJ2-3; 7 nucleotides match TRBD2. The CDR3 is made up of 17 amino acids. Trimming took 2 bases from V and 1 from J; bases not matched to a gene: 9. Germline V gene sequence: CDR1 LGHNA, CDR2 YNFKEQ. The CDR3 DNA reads TGTGCCAGCAGCCAAAGACAAACTAGCGACGGCACAGATACGCAGTATTTT. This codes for CASSQRQTSDGTDTQYF.

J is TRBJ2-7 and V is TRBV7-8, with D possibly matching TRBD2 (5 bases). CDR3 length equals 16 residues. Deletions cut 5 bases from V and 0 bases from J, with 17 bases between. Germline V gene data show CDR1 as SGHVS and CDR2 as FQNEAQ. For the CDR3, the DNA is TGTGCCAGCAGCCCCAGGCCGTCGGGAAGCTCCTACGAGCAGTACTTC. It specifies CASSPRPSGSSYEQYF. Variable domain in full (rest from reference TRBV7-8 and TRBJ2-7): GAGVSQSPRYKVAKRGQDVALRCDPISGHVSLFWYQQALGQGPEFLTYFQNEAQLDKSGLPSDRFFAERPEGSVSTLKIQRTQQEDSAVYLCASSPRPSGSSYEQYFGPGTRLTVT.

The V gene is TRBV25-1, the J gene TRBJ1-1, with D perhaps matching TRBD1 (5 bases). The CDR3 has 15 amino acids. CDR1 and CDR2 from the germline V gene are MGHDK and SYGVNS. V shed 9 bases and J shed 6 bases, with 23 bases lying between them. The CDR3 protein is CASRATGLVSPEAFF. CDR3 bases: TGTGCCAGTCGCGCTACAGGTTTGGTGAGCCCTGAAGCTTTCTTT.

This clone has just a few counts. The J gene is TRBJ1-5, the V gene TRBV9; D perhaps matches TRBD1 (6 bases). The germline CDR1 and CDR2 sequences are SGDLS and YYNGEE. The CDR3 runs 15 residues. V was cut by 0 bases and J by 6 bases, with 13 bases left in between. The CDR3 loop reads CASSVEGDTFQPQHF. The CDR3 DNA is TGTGCCAGCAGCGTAGAGGGGGATACGTTTCAGCCCCAGCATTTT.